Below are 23 T cell receptor beta chains sequenced from a single sample in a study of T cell repertoires in cytomegalovirus infection. For these TCRs, the target antigens are not known. TCRdb processed the reads anew with MiXCR; each CDR3 protein has one entry. The data show about 110,000 distinct CDR3 sequences, roughly two fifths seen once. Here the sequenced sample was CD8+ T cells from cultured PBMCs, taken from culture after CMV antigen stimulation. The receptors shown here come from a human donor in good health (CMV status not recorded). Some clones in this sample may be carry-over from other donors' samples.

V usage is TRBV7-6 and J usage is TRBJ2-1; unclear D gene. Germline loops: CDR1 SGHVS, CDR2 FNYEAQ. The CDR3 is 15 residues long. Trimming left V 2 bases short and J 2 bases short, with 10 bases between. The CDR3 reads CASSLNGGPYNEQFF. Written as DNA, the CDR3 is TGTGCCAGCAGCTTAAATGGTGGCCCCTACAATGAGCAGTTCTTC.

The chain recombines TRBV4-1 with TRBJ2-7; 10 nucleotides match TRBD1. Losses at the gene ends were 5 bases for V and 3 bases for J; bases not matched to a gene: 7. Germline CDR1 and CDR2: MGHRA and YSYEKL. This CDR3 spans 15 amino acids. The CDR3 DNA reads as TGCGCCAGCAGCGTAGGACAGGGGGTACTCTACGAGCAGTACTTC. Its translation is CASSVGQGVLYEQYF.

The V and J genes are TRBV7-3 and TRBJ1-1; TRBD1 might be the D (5 bases). Looked up from germline, CDR1 is SGHTA and CDR2 is FQGTGA. Trimming removed 1 base at V and 4 bases at J, with 10 bases between. CDR3 size: 14 residues. The CDR3 loop is CASSLNGGGTEAFF. CDR3 bases: TGTGCCAGCAGCTTAAACGGGGGAGGCACTGAAGCTTTCTTT. The full variable domain, with the rest looked up from reference TRBV7-3 and TRBJ1-1, is GAGVSQTPSNKVTEKGKYVELRCDPISGHTALYWYRQSLGQGPEFLIYFQGTGAADDSGLPNDRFFAVRPEGSVSTLKIQRTERGDSAVYLCASSLNGGGTEAFFGQGTRLTVV.

The CDR3 nucleotides read TGTGCCAGCAGCCCCGGGGGACTAGCGGAGCAGTTCTTC. Protein: CASSPGGLAEQFF. The gene calls are TRBV7-8 and TRBJ2-1, with 10 bases aligning to TRBD2. This CDR3 has 13 residues. The trim removed 5 bases at V and 10 bases at J, leaving 5 bases unmatched. CDR1 SGHVS and CDR2 FQNEAQ come from the germline V gene.

J is TRBJ2-3 and V is TRBV10-3, with D perhaps matching TRBD2 (5 bases). CDR1 and CDR2 from the germline V gene are ENHRY and SYGVKD. The CDR3 sequence is 15 residues long. With 2 bases removed from V and 2 bases from J, the gap between germline ends came to 11 bases. CDR3 DNA: TGTGCCATCAGTGAGCCTGGACTCGTCACAGATACGCAGTATTTT. It yields the protein CAISEPGLVTDTQYF.

The chain joins TRBV27 to TRBJ1-5, with no clear D. The length of the CDR3 is 14 residues. Trimming left V 0 bases short and J 1 base short, with 4 bases between. Germline values: CDR1 MNHEY, CDR2 SMNVEV (reference sequence). The CDR3, as DNA: TGTGCCAGCAGTTTATCCAGGAGCAATCAGCCCCAGCATTTT. It encodes CASSLSRSNQPQHF.

This clonotype was observed a few times. The rearrangement uses TRBV30 and TRBJ2-2; 7 bases line up with TRBD1. Per germline, CDR1 GTSNPN and CDR2 SVGIG (reference sequence). The CDR3 is made up of 17 amino acids. V trimming: 0 bases; J trimming: 6 bases; junction bases outside the gene matches: 13. The CDR3 DNA is TGTGCCTGGAGTGTCTTCTCGGGGACAGTAGATTCCGGGGAGCTGTTTTTT. Its translation: CAWSVFSGTVDSGELFF.

This clonotype was recorded many times. The chain is built from TRBV28 and TRBJ1-2; 10 bases fit TRBD1. Germline V lookup: CDR1 MDHEN, CDR2 SYDVKM. Trimming cost V 5 bases and J 8 bases; bases outside gene matches: 8. CDR3 size: 14 residues. CDR3 DNA: TGTGCCAGCAGTGACAGGGGGCGCTATCGAGGCTACACCTTC. This translates into CASSDRGRYRGYTF.

The chain is built from TRBV7-9 and TRBJ2-1; 10 bases map to TRBD2. Germline V CDR1 and CDR2: SEHNR, FQNEAQ (reference sequence). The CDR3 covers 18 residues. The ends lost 5 bases at V and 7 bases at J; junction bases unmatched: 17. CDR3 coding DNA: TGTGCCAGCAGCCCCACTTCAGCGGGGGGGACCCGGAAAAATGAGCAGTTCTTC. Protein: CASSPTSAGGTRKNEQFF.

The V call is TRBV2, the J call TRBJ2-2, with TRBD1 identical over 7 bases. CDR3 length: 15 amino acids. Germline V gene lookup returns CDR1 SNHLY and CDR2 FYNNEI. With V trimmed by 10 bases and J by 0 bases, 8 bases remained unmatched. CDR3 bases: TGTGCCACCCAAATAGGGACAGCGAACACCGGGGAGCTGTTTTTT. Its protein product is CATQIGTANTGELFF.

In this sample, this clonotype turned up many times. The chain couples TRBV7-2 to TRBJ2-7; 11 positions agree with TRBD2. Germline V CDR1 and CDR2: SGHTA, FQGNSA. Germline trimming cut 4 bases from V and 3 bases from J; bases unmatched to any gene: 5. This CDR3 contains 15 residues. The chain's CDR3 is CASSWLAGGIYEQYF. The CDR3 coding sequence is TGTGCCAGCAGCTGGTTAGCGGGGGGGATCTACGAGCAGTACTTC.

The gene calls are TRBV7-6 and TRBJ2-5; TRBD1 matches at 9 bases. Germline V lookup: CDR1 SGHVS, CDR2 FNYEAQ. The CDR3 runs to 14 residues. With V trimmed by 2 bases and J by 3 bases, 1 base remained unmatched. The CDR3 here is CASSLRQGEETQYF. In DNA, the CDR3 is TGTGCCAGCAGCTTACGACAGGGGGAAGAGACCCAGTACTTC.

The chain couples TRBV27 to TRBJ1-5; a possible D gene is TRBD1 (5 bases). Deletions cut 1 base from V and 5 bases from J, with 15 bases between. Germline values: CDR1 MNHEY, CDR2 SMNVEV (reference sequence). This CDR3 is built from 16 residues. CDR3 amino acids: CASSLFGGDPYQPQHF. The CDR3 DNA is TGTGCCAGCAGTTTATTTGGGGGGGATCCCTATCAGCCCCAGCATTTT.

The V and J genes are TRBV3-1 and TRBJ2-1; TRBD2 matches 9 bases. The germline V gene encodes CDR1 LGHDT and CDR2 YNNKEL (reference sequence). The J segment lost 3 bases and the V segment lost 3 bases, leaving 15 bases of the junction unmatched. CDR3 length: 19 residues. The CDR3 protein is CASSHRGGSGGEFYNEQFF. Written as DNA, the CDR3 is TGTGCCAGCAGCCACCGGGGTGGTAGCGGGGGAGAGTTCTACAATGAGCAGTTCTTC.

The rearrangement uses TRBV29-1 and TRBJ2-6; D is perhaps TRBD1 (5 bases). CDR1 SQVTM and CDR2 ANQGSEA come from the germline V gene. Trimming pared 2 bases from V and 0 bases from J, leaving 11 bases between. This CDR3 region has 16 residues. The CDR3 here is CSVESGDSSGANVLTF. CDR3 sequence (DNA): TGCAGCGTTGAATCGGGTGACAGCTCTGGGGCCAACGTCCTGACTTTC.

The chain joins TRBV4-1 to TRBJ2-5; D possibly uses TRBD1 or TRBD2 (5 bases each). The CDR3 totals 14 residues. The germline V gene encodes CDR1 MGHRA and CDR2 YSYEKL. Trimming stripped 2 bases from V and 1 base from J, with 8 bases between. The CDR3 sequence is CASSQPGTQETQYF. The CDR3 coding sequence is TGCGCCAGCAGCCAACCTGGGACCCAAGAGACCCAGTACTTC.

The V call is TRBV7-6, the J call TRBJ2-2, with unresolved D. Looked up from germline, CDR1 is SGHVS and CDR2 is FNYEAQ. This CDR3 contains 16 residues. V gave up 3 bases and J gave up 0 bases, with 11 bases separating them. CDR3 amino acids: CASSFQQTTNTGELFF. The CDR3 region has the DNA TGTGCCAGCAGCTTTCAGCAAACTACGAACACCGGGGAGCTGTTTTTT.

The chain recombines TRBV7-8 with TRBJ2-3, with D perhaps matching TRBD2 (6 bases). V gave up 8 bases and J gave up 0 bases, with 12 bases separating them. The length of the CDR3 is 14 residues. Germline V lookup: CDR1 SGHVS, CDR2 FQNEAQ. Written as DNA, the CDR3 is TGTGCCAGCGTGTATGGGACTAGCACAGATACGCAGTATTTT. This sequence encodes CASVYGTSTDTQYF.

This clonotype came up many times. The chain employs TRBV6-5 and TRBJ2-7; the D is unclear. The CDR3 is 13 residues long. Trimming left V 0 bases short and J 1 base short, with 4 bases between. In germline, CDR1 is MNHEY, CDR2 SVGAGI. The CDR3 bases are TGTGCCAGCAGTTACTCCCAGTCCTACGAGCAGTACTTC. Translated: CASSYSQSYEQYF.

The chain employs TRBV28 and TRBJ2-7, with 8 bases fitting TRBD1. The V and J ends lost 3 bases and 6 bases, in that order; junction bases with no gene match: 10. Germline CDR1 and CDR2: MDHEN and SYDVKM. The CDR3 covers 15 residues. DNA of the CDR3: TGTGCCAGCAGTTTCAGGGGGCCTCGGGACTCCGAGCAGTACTTC. Protein product: CASSFRGPRDSEQYF.

This clonotype was detected many times. This sequence joins TRBV6-6 and TRBJ2-5; 8 nucleotides line up with TRBD1. Germline CDR1 and CDR2: MNHNY and SVGAGI (reference sequence). The CDR3 extends over 17 amino acids. V lost 0 bases, J lost 1 base, and 7 bases stayed unmatched. CDR3 DNA: TGTGCCAGCAGTTACTCGAGGGACAGGAGCGTCCAAGAGACCCAGTACTTC. Translating gives CASSYSRDRSVQETQYF.

The V gene is TRBV6-8, the J gene TRBJ2-7; 9 bases align to TRBD2. The V segment lost 2 bases and the J segment 3 bases; nucleotides outside the gene matches: 2. The CDR3 is 14 residues long. Germline CDR1 reads MNHGY; CDR2 reads SAAAGT. The CDR3: CASSYGSGGYEQYF. CDR3 bases: TGTGCCAGCAGTTACGGTAGCGGGGGCTACGAGCAGTACTTC.

The J gene is TRBJ2-3, the V gene TRBV7-6; TRBD2 might be the D (6 bases). The CDR3 covers 17 residues. V shed 5 bases and J shed 0 bases, with 18 bases lying between them. Germline values: CDR1 SGHVS, CDR2 FNYEAQ. Here the CDR3 reads CASSPRRGATSTDTQYF. DNA for the CDR3: TGTGCCAGCAGCCCCCGACGCGGGGCCACTAGCACAGATACGCAGTATTTT.